The sequence of this T cell receptor beta chain was determined in a study of T cells in Graves' hyperthyroidism and ophthalmopathy. Amplification targeted TCR beta CDR3 regions from RNA transcripts. First-round RT-PCR with HTBI primers amplified the TCR CDR3 region. Via MiXCR, TCRdb re-called the multiplex PCR reads, giving one row per CDR3 protein. The sample has 550,000 to 850,000 distinct CDR3 sequences; roughly 20% are singletons. Between the trimmed V and J ends, which lost 6 bases and 2 bases, there was a span of 15 bases. Germline-derived CDR1 and CDR2 are DFQATT and SNEGSKA (reference sequence). The CDR3 has 14 amino acids.

Sequencing used blood. The receptor comes from a woman in her forties or fifties with Graves' hyperthyroidism that later progressed to Graves' ophthalmopathy. J is TRBJ2-3 and V is TRBV20-1; D possibly corresponds to TRBD1 (5 bases). The CDR3: CSASSAGYTDTQYF. The CDR3 DNA follows: TGCAGTGCCTCCTCGGCAGGGTACACAGATACGCAGTATTTT.